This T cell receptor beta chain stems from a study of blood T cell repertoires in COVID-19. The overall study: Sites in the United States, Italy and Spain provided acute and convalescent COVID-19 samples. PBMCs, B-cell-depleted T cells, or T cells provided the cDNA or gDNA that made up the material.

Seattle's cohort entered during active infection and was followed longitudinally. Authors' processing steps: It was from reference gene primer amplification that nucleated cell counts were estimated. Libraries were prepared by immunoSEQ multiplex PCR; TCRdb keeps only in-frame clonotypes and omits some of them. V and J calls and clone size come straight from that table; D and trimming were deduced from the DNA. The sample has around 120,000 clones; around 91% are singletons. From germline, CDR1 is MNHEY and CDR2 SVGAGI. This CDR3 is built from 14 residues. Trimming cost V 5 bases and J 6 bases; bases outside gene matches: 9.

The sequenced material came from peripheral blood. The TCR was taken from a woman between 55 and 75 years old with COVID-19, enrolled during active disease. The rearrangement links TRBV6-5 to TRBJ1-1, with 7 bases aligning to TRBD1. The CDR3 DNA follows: TGTGCCAGCAGTCTTCTAACAGGGGCCGCTGAAGCTTTCTTT. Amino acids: CASSLLTGAAEAFF.